This T cell receptor beta chain derives from a study of cytomegalovirus exposure and HLA in healthy donors. Though nominally healthy at sampling, donors likely had unrecorded immune exposures. Researchers ran the PCR with 60 Vbeta and 13 Jbeta primers. TCRdb's table, derived via immunoSEQ multiplex PCR, lists solely in-frame clones and lacks some. Among just over 150,000 clones listed, about 75% were seen once. Sequencing was performed on PBMCs. This TCR derives from a woman between 50 and 59 years old in good health and CMV-seropositive.

In DNA, the CDR3 is TGCAGCGTTGAAAGGCGACAGGGAGATAACTATGGCTACACCTTC. Amino acids: CSVERRQGDNYGYTF. This chain links TRBV29-1 with TRBJ1-2, with 7 bases identical to TRBD1. Germline V gives CDR1 SQVTM, CDR2 ANQGSEA. Losses at the gene ends were 2 bases for V and 1 base for J; bases not matched to a gene: 7. The CDR3 totals 15 residues.